This TCR beta chain was captured in a study of a mutant IDH1 vaccine in newly diagnosed glioma. Sequenced by immunoSEQ multiplex PCR; TCRdb stores in-frame clones only, minus some. The sample contains over 75,000 clones, approximately 90% of which appear only once. The V end was cut by 1 base, the J end by 5 bases, with 15 bases between. CDR1 and CDR2 from the germline V gene are SGHRS and YFSETQ. This CDR3 spans 15 amino acids. Time point specified: baseline, week 1 (first vaccination visit). The sample's treatment: pre-vaccination baseline after standard-of-care therapy. The chain uses TRBV5-1 and TRBJ2-5; D is uncertain. This sequence was found in a woman between 50 and 59 years old with glioma. The sample here was PBMCs, taken from a glioma patient treated with radiotherapy, temozolomide or both. The CDR3 bases are TGCGCCAGCAGCTTGAAGTCCGACTCGTGGGAGACCCAGTACTTC. Residues: CASSLKSDSWETQYF.